Listed below are T cell receptor beta chains from one sample, sequenced in a study of blood T cell repertoires in COVID-19. Some clones are missing from TCRdb's copy, which holds only in-frame ones; the method was immunoSEQ multiplex PCR. Of about 360,000 clones in the sample, around 83% were seen once. The specimen sequenced was peripheral blood. The receptor set was obtained from a man aged 25 to 45 with active or convalescent COVID-19. CDR3s include the opening cysteine and the closing phenylalanine or tryptophan. D genes are given only for firm matches. Expanded clones get a size class; other rows say once, few or many, or leave the size out.

V gene	J gene	D gene	clone size	CDR3 DNA	CDR3 protein
TRBV2	TRBJ2-2	-	-	TGTGCCACTCGAGACACCGGGGAGCTGTTTTTT	CATRDTGELFF
TRBV5-8	TRBJ1-1	TRBD1	-	TGTGCCAGCAGCTTGGCGGGACAGGGGGACACTGAAGCTTTCTTT	CASSLAGQGDTEAFF
TRBV5-1	TRBJ1-2	-	-	TGCGCCAGCAGCTTGGACAGGTCCTATGGCTACACCTTC	CASSLDRSYGYTF
TRBV24-1	TRBJ2-1	TRBD1	-	TGTGCCACCAGTGATCGGGACAGGGAGGCCTACAATGAGCAGTTCTTC	CATSDRDREAYNEQFF
TRBV10-3	TRBJ1-4	-	-	TGTGCCATCAGTGAGCCGGAAGGGGCAACTAATGAAAAACTGTTTTTT	CAISEPEGATNEKLFF
TRBV2	TRBJ2-7	TRBD2	-	TGTGCCAGCAGCGTTTCTAGCGGGGGGGCCGGCGAGCAGTACTTC	CASSVSSGGAGEQYF
TRBV23-1	TRBJ2-7	TRBD2	-	TGCGCCAGCAGTCAACCGTGGGACGGGGGGTACGAGCAGTACTTC	CASSQPWDGGYEQYF
TRBV6-2/TRBV6-3	TRBJ2-1	TRBD1	-	TGTGCCAGCAGTTACTCCTCCAGACAGGGGGCTCTTTGTTTCTTC	CASSYSSRQGALCFF
TRBV30	TRBJ2-4	TRBD1	-	TGTGCCTGGGGGTTGGGGACAGGGATAAACATTCAGTACTTC	CAWGLGTGINIQYF
TRBV11-1	TRBJ2-1	TRBD2	-	TGTGCCAGCAGCTTATCGACAACGACTAGCGTAGAGCAGTTCTTC	CASSLSTTTSVEQFF
TRBV28	TRBJ2-2	TRBD2	-	TGTGCCAGCAGTTATGGACTAGCGGAGAACACCGGGGAGCTGTTTTTT	CASSYGLAENTGELFF
TRBV28	TRBJ1-1	TRBD1	-	TGTGCCAGCAGTACGGGACAGGGATGGTCCACTGAAGCTTTCTTT	CASSTGQGWSTEAFF
TRBV6-1	TRBJ2-2	TRBD2	-	TGTGCCAGCAGTGAACGGGGGAGCGGGGGGGTTAACACCGGGGAGCTGTTTTTT	CASSERGSGGVNTGELFF
TRBV5-6	TRBJ1-4	-	-	TGTGCCAGCAGCTTGGGCACAGGGCTAGCAACTAATGAAAAACTGTTTTTT	CASSLGTGLATNEKLFF
TRBV6-5	TRBJ2-3	-	-	TGTGCCAGCAGTTACTCGACGCAGGGGCGCGATACGCAGTATTTT	CASSYSTQGRDTQYF
TRBV6-5	TRBJ1-4	TRBD1	-	TGTGCCGGGGGACAGGGGAATGAAAAACTGTTTTTT	CAGGQGNEKLFF
TRBV4-3	TRBJ1-5	-	-	TGCGCCAGCAGCCAAGATGTGAGGTCTAATCAGCCCCAGCATTTT	CASSQDVRSNQPQHF
TRBV24-1	TRBJ1-5	-	-	TGTGCCACCAGTGCTCCGGAGGGGAAGGGCAATCAGCCCCAGCATTTT	CATSAPEGKGNQPQHF
TRBV15	TRBJ1-1	-	few	TGTGCCACCAGCACCCGACGTGGACAGACCCGGCCCACTGAAGCTTTCTTT	CATSTRRGQTRPTEAFF
TRBV11-2	TRBJ1-1	-	-	TGTGCCAGCAGCTTCTCACTCCGGGACACTGAAGCTTTCTTT	CASSFSLRDTEAFF
TRBV19	TRBJ1-4	-	-	TGTGCCAGCGGGGGGCCGGGCCGGGAAAAACTGTTTTTT	CASGGPGREKLFF
TRBV19	TRBJ1-4	-	few	TGTGCCAGTAGTATCCAGGGGAAGCGGGAAAAACTGTTTTTT	CASSIQGKREKLFF
TRBV11-3	TRBJ1-2	-	few	TGTGCCAGCAGCTTAGATCTAGGTGACTATGGCTACACCTTC	CASSLDLGDYGYTF
TRBV5-5	TRBJ2-7	TRBD1	-	TGTGCCAGCAGCTTGGGATTCGGGACAGGGTCCCACGAGCAGTACTTC	CASSLGFGTGSHEQYF
TRBV9	TRBJ2-7	TRBD1	-	TGTGCCAGCAACCGGGACAGGGAAGACGAGCAGTACTTC	CASNRDREDEQYF
TRBV11-2	TRBJ1-2	-	-	TGTGCCAGCAGCCGTCCGGGACAAGCGATAACCTCCTATGGCTACACCTTC	CASSRPGQAITSYGYTF
TRBV11-3	TRBJ2-5	TRBD2	-	TGTGCCAGCGGGGGGACTAGCGGGGACCAAGAGACCCAGTACTTC	CASGGTSGDQETQYF
TRBV9	TRBJ2-6	TRBD1	-	TGTGCCAGCAGCGCAGGACAGGGGGCTACGGGGGCCAACGTCCTGACTTTC	CASSAGQGATGANVLTF
TRBV30	TRBJ2-5	TRBD2	-	TGTGCCTGGAGTAGAGCGGGGATGGGGGGAGAGACCCAGTACTTC	CAWSRAGMGGETQYF
TRBV6-1	TRBJ2-5	-	-	TGTGCCAGCAGTGAAGGGGGCCAGACCCAGTACTTC	CASSEGGQTQYF
TRBV5-1	TRBJ1-2	-	-	TGCGCCAGCAGCTTGGACAGCTATGGCTACACCTTC	CASSLDSYGYTF
TRBV7-3	TRBJ2-3	TRBD1	once	TGTGCCAGCAGCTTAACGGGGTCCGGGACAGGCCGGTCAGATACGCAGTATTTT	CASSLTGSGTGRSDTQYF
TRBV5-4	TRBJ2-7	-	-	TGTGCCAGCAGCTTGCCCCAGGGGGGTCGGTACGAGCAGTACTTC	CASSLPQGGRYEQYF
TRBV24-1	TRBJ2-1	TRBD2	once	TGTGCCACCAGTGATTTACTAGCGGTGTTCTTC	CATSDLLAVFF
TRBV25-1	TRBJ1-5	TRBD1	-	TGTGCCAGCAGTGGGGCCTCAGGAGGGGGCGGTCAGCCCCAGCATTTT	CASSGASGGGGQPQHF
TRBV5-1	TRBJ1-2	-	-	TGCGCCAGCAGCTTGTTAGGGACTGCTAACTATGGCTACACCTTC	CASSLLGTANYGYTF
TRBV2	TRBJ1-2	-	-	TGTGCCAGCAGTGAACTCAGGCGTAACTATGGCTACACCTTC	CASSELRRNYGYTF
TRBV24-1	TRBJ1-5	TRBD1	once	TGTGCCACCAGTGATTTACGCTACGGGACAGGGCGGCATTTT	CATSDLRYGTGRHF
TRBV24-1	TRBJ2-5	-	-	TGTGCCACCAGTGAGGGGGCGGAAAAGACCCAGTACTTC	CATSEGAEKTQYF
TRBV5-5	TRBJ2-7	-	-	TGTGCCAGCAGCTTGTTGGCAGGCTACGAGCAGTACTTC	CASSLLAGYEQYF
TRBV27	TRBJ2-7	-	-	TGTGCCAGCAGTTTACGACAGTTTTACGAGCAGTACTTC	CASSLRQFYEQYF
TRBV12-5	TRBJ1-6	TRBD1	-	TGTGCTAGTGGTTCCCAGGGGGTAGGTTCACCCCTCCACTTT	CASGSQGVGSPLHF
TRBV27	TRBJ1-1	TRBD1	-	TGTGCCAGCAGTCAGGGGGCCGAAGCTTTCTTT	CASSQGAEAFF
TRBV7-2	TRBJ1-5	-	once	TGTGCCAGCAGCTCGGTTATCCGGGGGTGGCCTCAGCCCCAGCATTTT	CASSSVIRGWPQPQHF
TRBV2	TRBJ2-5	TRBD2	few	TGTGCCAGCAGTGAAAGGAGCGGGGGACAAGAGACCCAGTACTTC	CASSERSGGQETQYF
TRBV19	TRBJ1-5	TRBD1	-	TGTGCCAGTAGTATAGTGGGACAGGATCTTAGCAATCAGCCCCAGCATTTT	CASSIVGQDLSNQPQHF
TRBV19	TRBJ2-1	TRBD1	once	TGTGCCAGTACCAAGGGGGCCGGAGCTATCGAGCAGTTCTTC	CASTKGAGAIEQFF
TRBV4-1	TRBJ1-1	TRBD1	-	TGCGCCAGCAGCCACCTGTACCGGGACAGCGATATGAACACTGAAGCTTTCTTT	CASSHLYRDSDMNTEAFF
TRBV28	TRBJ1-1	-	-	TGTGCCAGCAGTTTAAGTAGGCAGGGTCGTGAAGCTTTCTTT	CASSLSRQGREAFF
TRBV7-9	TRBJ1-3	-	-	TGTGCCAGCAGCTTTTCAGGTCTCTCTGGAAACACCATATATTTT	CASSFSGLSGNTIYF
TRBV30	TRBJ1-3	-	-	TGTGCCTGGAGGGGGAGTAACTCTGGAAACACCATATATTTT	CAWRGSNSGNTIYF
TRBV6-6	TRBJ2-3	TRBD1	once	TGTGCCAGCAGTCTACGACAGGGGTACGGGACAGATACGCAGTATTTT	CASSLRQGYGTDTQYF
TRBV6-1	TRBJ1-1	-	-	TGTGCCAGCAGTGATCACAGAGACACTGAAGCTTTCTTT	CASSDHRDTEAFF
TRBV3-1/TRBV3-2	TRBJ1-3	-	-	TGTGCCAGCAGCCAAGGTTTCCGGGGATCTGGAAACACCATATATTTT	CASSQGFRGSGNTIYF
TRBV29-1	TRBJ1-3	TRBD1	-	TGCAGCGTTGCGACAGGGTTGAACTCTGGAAACACCATATATTTT	CSVATGLNSGNTIYF
TRBV7-9	TRBJ2-1	-	-	TGTGCCAGCAACCCAGGGGGGCCCTACAATGAGCAGTTCTTC	CASNPGGPYNEQFF
TRBV18	TRBJ1-3	-	-	TGTGCCACCCTGGAGCTTTCTGGAAACACCATATATTTT	CATLELSGNTIYF
TRBV4-3	TRBJ2-7	-	-	TGCGCCAGCAGCCAAGAGTGGAGACCACACTACGAGCAGTACTTC	CASSQEWRPHYEQYF
TRBV5-5	TRBJ2-1	TRBD2	-	TGTGCCAGCAGCCGATCCGGGACTAGCGCCTACCAGAGCTCCTACAATGAGCAGTTCTTC	CASSRSGTSAYQSSYNEQFF